This T cell receptor beta chain was identified in a study of shared clonotypes between healthy human individuals. Study-wide points: It was only blood that was sampled, and tissue repertoires likely differ. Generation probability values for non-shared clonotypes were lower than those for clonotypes shared by all four donors.

Points on this clone: What it recognizes is unknown.

Sequenced by immunoSEQ multiplex PCR; TCRdb stores in-frame clones only, minus some. Of approximately 640,000 clones detected, around 72% appear once; the ten largest clones hold approximately 1.8%. The CDR3 has 13 amino acids. Per germline, CDR1 MNHNS and CDR2 SASEGT. Trimming took 6 bases from V and 2 from J, leaving 10 bases between them. CD4+ cell separation produced CD45RA+ naive and CD45RA-negative memory subsets. The specimen was memory CD4+ T cells sorted from blood. Subset indicated: CD45RA-negative fraction. This chain uses TRBV6-1 with TRBJ1-1, with a weak D call TRBD1 (6 bases). This clonotype was sampled from a woman aged 30 to 39 in good health. The CDR3 sequence is CASSRGGNTEAFF. The CDR3 DNA reads as TGTGCCAGCAGCCGAGGGGGAAACACTGAAGCTTTCTTT.